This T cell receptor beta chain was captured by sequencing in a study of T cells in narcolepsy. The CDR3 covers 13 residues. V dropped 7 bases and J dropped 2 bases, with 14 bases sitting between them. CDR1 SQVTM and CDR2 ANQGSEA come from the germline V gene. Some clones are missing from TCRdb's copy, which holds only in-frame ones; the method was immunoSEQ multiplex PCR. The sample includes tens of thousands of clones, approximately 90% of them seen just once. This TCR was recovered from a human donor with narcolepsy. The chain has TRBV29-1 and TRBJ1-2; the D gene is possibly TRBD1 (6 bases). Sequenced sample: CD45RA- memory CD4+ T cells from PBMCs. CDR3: CSAPGESNYGYTF. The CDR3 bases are TGCAGCGCCCCAGGGGAGTCCAACTATGGCTACACCTTC.